This TCR beta chain appears in the sequencing data of a study of blood T cells in healthy people across ages. The donors, healthy Caucasians from Russia, were aged roughly 6 to 95. Drawing of peripheral blood yielded approximately 10 milliliters from each donor. Each sample used at least 6.5 million PBMCs. A second PCR, run for about 6 to 11 cycles, used a sample-barcoded 5' primer plus a J-beta primer mix. Sequencing recovered at least 3 million CDR3-containing paired-end reads from each sample. Each CDR3 protein gets one entry after TCRdb re-called the 5' RACE reads with MiXCR. The repertoire consists of 1.5 million to 2 million distinct CDR3 sequences, with around 48% occurring once and the leading ten covering over 2%. Sequenced material: blood. The clonotype was recovered from a woman between 35 and 50 years old in good health.

The CDR3 bases are TGCAGTGCTAGAGATATTGGTGAGGGTTTGTACGAGCAGTACTTC. It specifies CSARDIGEGLYEQYF. The chain combines TRBV20-1 with TRBJ2-7; TRBD2 is a possible D gene (5 bases). Trimming removed 0 bases at V and 4 bases at J, with 16 bases between. This CDR3 region has 15 residues. Germline V gene sequence: CDR1 DFQATT, CDR2 SNEGSKA (reference sequence).